This T cell receptor (beta chain) was profiled in a study of T cell responses to AZD1222 COVID-19 vaccine. The study, taken as a whole, reports: Most donors were white British, females outnumbered males, and clonal diversity was possibly underestimated. Recipients of two AZD1222 doses showed rising Spike-specific TCR breadth and depth. No repertoire was sampled before or during the peak T cell response, only after it.

The assay was immunoSEQ multiplex PCR, and TCRdb's table has in-frame clones only and misses some. The sample contains about 170,000 clones, roughly 92% of which appear only once. With respect to this clone: As yet, its antigen is unknown.

With V trimmed by 4 bases and J by 2 bases, 5 bases remained unmatched. The CDR3 sequence is 15 residues long. The germline CDR1 and CDR2 sequences are MGHRA and YSYEKL. The sample in question was peripheral blood, obtained on day 0 of AZD1222 vaccination. V is TRBV4-1 and J is TRBJ2-1; 7 bases agree with TRBD2. The clonotype was recovered from an adult in good health. The CDR3 DNA reads as TGCGCCAGCAGCCTACTGGGACTACCCTACAATGAGCAGTTCTTC. Translated, it gives CASSLLGLPYNEQFF.